This is a list of T cell receptor beta chains from one sample in a study of blood T cell repertoires in COVID-19. Generated by immunoSEQ multiplex PCR, the TCRdb table keeps only in-frame clones and is missing some. The sample contains 140,000 or so clones, about nine tenths of which appear only once. Material: peripheral blood. The receptors derive from a human donor with COVID-19, enrolled during active disease. The donor label of this sample is uncertain. Both conserved end residues are part of each CDR3. Fields, in order: clone size, J gene, D gene, V gene, CDR3 protein, CDR3 DNA. D genes are given only for firm matches. Not all rows give a size; the values are once, few, many and, for expanded clones, a class.

>-|TRBJ2-5|-|TRBV5-1
CASSLQETQYF
TGCGCCAGCAGCTTACAGGAGACCCAGTACTTC
>-|TRBJ2-7|TRBD1|TRBV13
CASSLAGGSSYEQYF
TGTGCCAGCAGCTTAGCAGGGGGCAGCTCCTACGAGCAGTACTTC
>-|TRBJ2-4|-|TRBV9
CASSVGGQLAKNIQYF
TGTGCCAGCAGCGTGGGGGGACAGCTAGCCAAAAACATTCAGTACTTC
>-|TRBJ1-1|TRBD1|TRBV25-1
CASSERGQGTEAFF
TGTGCCAGCAGTGAGAGAGGACAGGGAACTGAAGCTTTCTTT
>-|TRBJ2-7|TRBD1|TRBV27
CASSFLSGTGDYYEQYF
TGTGCCAGCAGTTTCCTCTCGGGGACAGGGGACTACTACGAGCAGTACTTC
>-|TRBJ1-6|TRBD1|TRBV5-4
CASSIGQGSSPLHF
TGTGCCAGCAGCATCGGACAGGGTAGTTCACCCCTCCACTTT
>-|TRBJ2-5|-|TRBV10-1
CASSESGRQETQYF
TGCGCCAGCAGTGAGTCGGGGCGCCAAGAGACCCAGTACTTC
>-|TRBJ1-2|-|TRBV4-1
CASSQESGYGYTF
TGCGCCAGCAGCCAAGAGTCAGGGTATGGCTACACCTTC
>-|TRBJ1-2|-|TRBV28
CASEDSNYGYTF
TGTGCCAGCGAGGACAGCAACTATGGCTACACCTTC
>once|TRBJ1-1|-|TRBV6-6
CASQVYMNTEAFF
TGTGCCAGCCAGGTTTACATGAACACTGAAGCTTTCTTT
>-|TRBJ2-7|TRBD1|TRBV7-3
CASRATGTGAYEQYF
TGTGCCAGCAGGGCTACCGGGACAGGAGCCTACGAGCAGTACTTC
>-|TRBJ2-1|TRBD2|TRBV12-5
CASGLGTSENNEQFF
TGTGCTAGTGGTTTAGGAACTAGCGAGAACAATGAGCAGTTCTTC
>few|TRBJ2-7|TRBD2|TRBV3-1/TRBV3-2
CASSQPLGGSSYEQYF
TGTGCCAGCAGCCAACCCCTGGGCGGGAGCTCCTACGAGCAGTACTTC
>-|TRBJ2-7|-|TRBV7-5
CVRSLMGQGRCEQYF
TGTGTCAGAAGCTTAATGGGACAGGGTCGTTGTGAGCAGTACTTC
>-|TRBJ1-2|-|TRBV5-5
CASSLETGYGYTF
TGTGCCAGCAGCTTGGAAACGGGCTATGGCTACACCTTC
>-|TRBJ1-1|-|TRBV5-1
CASSPSGNTEAFF
TGCGCCAGCAGCCCCTCAGGAAACACTGAAGCTTTCTTT
>-|TRBJ2-1|TRBD1|TRBV9
CASSSTGTGYNEQFF
TGTGCCAGCAGCTCTACCGGGACAGGGTACAATGAGCAGTTCTTC
>-|TRBJ2-3|-|TRBV6-2/TRBV6-3
CASSYAGGSTDTQYF
TGTGCCAGCAGTTACGCCGGGGGTAGCACAGATACGCAGTATTTT